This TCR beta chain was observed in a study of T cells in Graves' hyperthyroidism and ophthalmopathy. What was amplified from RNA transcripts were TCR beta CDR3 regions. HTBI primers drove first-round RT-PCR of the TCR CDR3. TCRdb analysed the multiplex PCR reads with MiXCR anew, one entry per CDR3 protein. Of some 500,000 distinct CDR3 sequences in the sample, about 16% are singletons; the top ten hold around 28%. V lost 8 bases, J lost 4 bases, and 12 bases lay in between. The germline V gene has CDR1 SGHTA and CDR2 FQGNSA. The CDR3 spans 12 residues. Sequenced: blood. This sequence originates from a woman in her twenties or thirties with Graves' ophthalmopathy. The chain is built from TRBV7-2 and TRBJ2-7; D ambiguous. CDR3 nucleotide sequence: TGTGCCAGCCGGCAGGACGGGTACGAGCAGTACTTC. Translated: CASRQDGYEQYF.